Shown below are 17 T cell receptor beta chains from a single sample sequenced in a study of shared clonotypes between healthy human individuals. Here immunoSEQ multiplex PCR was the method, and the copy in TCRdb shows in-frame clones only, minus some. The sample consists of about 1 million clones, 60% to 80% of them appearing once. Sequenced material: memory CD4+ T cells sorted from blood. Subset noted: CD45RA-negative fraction. These receptors were collected from a man between 18 and 29 years old in good health.

The rearrangement uses TRBV5-5 and TRBJ2-7, with D tentatively TRBD1 or TRBD2 (5 bases each). V shed 0 bases and J shed 1 base, with 11 bases lying between them. The germline gives CDR1 SGHKS, CDR2 YYEKEE (reference sequence). The CDR3 length is 15 residues. CDR3 in amino acids: CASSLGAGGSYEQYF. The CDR3 DNA sequence: TGTGCCAGCAGCTTGGGTGCTGGGGGATCCTACGAGCAGTACTTC.

This clone turned up a few times. The CDR3 sequence: CASTRAYGYTF. The DNA of the CDR3 is TGTGCCAGCACGAGGGCCTATGGCTACACCTTC. The rearrangement joins TRBV6-1 to TRBJ1-2; D is unclear. This CDR3 contains 11 residues. Trimming took 7 bases from V and 4 from J, leaving 7 bases between them. CDR1 is MNHNS and CDR2 is SASEGT in the germline V gene.

In its sample, this clone was seen a few times. This chain uses TRBV5-1 with TRBJ1-4, with a weak D call TRBD1 (6 bases). The germline CDR1 and CDR2 sequences are SGHRS and YFSETQ. This CDR3 is built from 16 residues. Trimming left V 5 bases short and J 2 bases short, with 16 bases between. Written as DNA, the CDR3 is TGCGCCAGCAGACAGGGCGGGGCGAGGACTAATGAAAAACTGTTTTTT. This gives the protein CASRQGGARTNEKLFF.

V gene TRBV2 combines with J gene TRBJ1-4; 7 bases fit TRBD1. Germline CDR1 is SNHLY and CDR2 is FYNNEI. V lost 5 bases to trimming and J lost 0 bases; unmatched junction nucleotides: 3. The CDR3 totals 15 residues. CDR3 nucleotide sequence: TGTGCCAGCAGTCTCGACAGGGCAACTAATGAAAAACTGTTTTTT. Amino acid sequence: CASSLDRATNEKLFF.

To note about this clone: Distinct nucleotide sequences in the sample also encode this CDR3. The chain has TRBV7-9 and TRBJ2-5; 9 bases are shared with TRBD1. This CDR3 contains 14 residues. The ends lost 5 bases at V and 5 bases at J; junction bases unmatched: 6. Germline values: CDR1 SEHNR, CDR2 FQNEAQ (reference sequence). The CDR3 coding sequence is TGTGCCAGCAGCATACAGGGGGCAGGGGAGACCCAGTACTTC. It translates to CASSIQGAGETQYF.

The gene calls are TRBV9 and TRBJ2-3, with TRBD2 as a possible D gene (6 bases). Trimming took 3 bases from V and 3 from J, leaving 14 bases between them. The CDR3 runs to 15 residues. In germline, CDR1 is SGDLS, CDR2 YYNGEE. For the CDR3, the DNA is TGTGCCAGCAGCGGGCCGGGACTGCAAACAGATACGCAGTATTTT. Translating gives CASSGPGLQTDTQYF.

The CDR3 loop reads CASRKTDGTGELFF. In nucleotides, the CDR3 is TGTGCCAGCAGGAAAACTGATGGGACCGGGGAGCTGTTTTTT. The chain combines TRBV2 with TRBJ2-2, with D uncertain. Germline V gene sequence: CDR1 SNHLY, CDR2 FYNNEI. Trimming cost V 6 bases and J 5 bases, with 13 bases left between them. There are 14 residues in the CDR3.

J is TRBJ2-1 and V is TRBV7-2; TRBD1 aligns across 9 bases. V lost 5 bases to trimming and J lost 5 bases; unmatched junction nucleotides: 7. This CDR3 has 15 residues. The germline V gene encodes CDR1 SGHTA and CDR2 FQGNSA. The CDR3 spells CASSLGQGRHNEQFF. CDR3 sequence (DNA): TGTGCCAGCAGCCTTGGACAGGGGAGACACAATGAGCAGTTCTTC.

This clone has just a few counts. The rearrangement links TRBV7-9 to TRBJ2-7; D might be TRBD1 or TRBD2, each matching 5 bases. Trimming shortened V by 4 bases and J by 3 bases, and 13 bases separated the two germline ends. From germline, CDR1 is SEHNR and CDR2 FQNEAQ (reference sequence). The CDR3 runs to 14 residues. The CDR3 spells CASSYPGTVYEQYF. CDR3 nucleotide sequence: TGTGCCAGCAGCTACCCCGGGACGGTCTACGAGCAGTACTTC.

The chain links TRBV15 to TRBJ1-5, with D perhaps TRBD1 (5 bases). This CDR3 has 16 residues. CDR1 LNHNV and CDR2 YYDKDF come from the germline V gene (reference sequence). V was shortened by 0 bases and J by 1 base, with 10 bases between the two germline ends. This chain's CDR3 is CATSRDLEGSNQPQHF. The CDR3 DNA follows: TGTGCCACCAGCAGAGATTTGGAGGGGAGCAATCAGCCCCAGCATTTT.

As concerns this clone: Different DNA sequences within this sample yield the same CDR3. The rearrangement joins TRBV18 to TRBJ2-5, with D hard to call. V was clipped by 2 bases and J by 5 bases, with 3 bases between them. This CDR3 has 11 residues. The V gene's germline CDR1 is KGHSH and CDR2 LQKENI. CDR3 DNA: TGTGCCAGCTCACCATCGGAGACCCAGTACTTC. It codes for CASSPSETQYF.

This chain joins TRBV5-6 and TRBJ1-6; D may be TRBD1 (5 bases). The CDR3 runs to 13 residues. Germline V gene data show CDR1 as SGHDT and CDR2 as YYEEEE. The germline V and J ends were trimmed by 7 bases and 7 bases, with 12 bases remaining between them. The CDR3: CASGGRKNSPLHF. In nucleotides, the CDR3 is TGTGCCAGCGGGGGACGGAAAAATTCACCCCTCCACTTT.

This clone has only one observation. Written as DNA, the CDR3 is TGTGCCAGCGGGCAGGGGTTTTACGAGCAGTACTTC. Residues: CASGQGFYEQYF. The rearrangement uses TRBV6-5 and TRBJ2-7; the D gene is possibly TRBD1 (6 bases). This CDR3 contains 12 residues. The germline V and J ends were trimmed by 8 bases and 4 bases, with 12 bases remaining between them. Germline CDR1 MNHEY, CDR2 SVGAGI.

The chain links TRBV5-4 to TRBJ1-4; D is ambiguous. There are 15 residues in the CDR3. V was shortened by 4 bases and J by 8 bases, with 18 bases between the two germline ends. CDR1 and CDR2 from the germline V gene are SGHNT and YYREEE (reference sequence). This CDR3 is CASSPTLAPGEKLFF. DNA for the CDR3: TGTGCCAGCAGCCCCACGTTGGCCCCTGGGGAAAAACTGTTTTTT.

For the CDR3, the DNA is TGCGCCAGCAGTGAGTCCAGTCGTACGCAGTATTTT. It encodes CASSESSRTQYF. The chain joins TRBV10-1 to TRBJ2-3, with unresolved D. There are 12 residues in the CDR3. CDR1 and CDR2 (germline): WNHNN, SYGVQD (reference sequence). V gave up 0 bases and J gave up 8 bases, with 6 bases separating them.

The chain links TRBV19 to TRBJ1-5, with D tentatively TRBD1 (6 bases). V dropped 5 bases and J dropped 0 bases, with 14 bases sitting between them. Per the germline V gene, CDR1 is LNHDA and CDR2 is SQIVND (reference sequence). This CDR3 is built from 16 residues. The CDR3 bases are TGTGCCAGTAGTGATACAGGGATTTATAGCAATCAGCCCCAGCATTTT. Protein: CASSDTGIYSNQPQHF.

The rearrangement joins TRBV4-1 to TRBJ1-5, with D hard to call. The CDR3 is 18 residues long. V lost 0 bases, J lost 2 bases, and 17 bases lay in between. CDR1 and CDR2 from the germline V gene are MGHRA and YSYEKL. The CDR3 region is CASSQDGGWAGGNQPQHF. CDR3 coding DNA: TGCGCCAGCAGCCAAGATGGTGGCTGGGCCGGGGGCAATCAGCCCCAGCATTTT.